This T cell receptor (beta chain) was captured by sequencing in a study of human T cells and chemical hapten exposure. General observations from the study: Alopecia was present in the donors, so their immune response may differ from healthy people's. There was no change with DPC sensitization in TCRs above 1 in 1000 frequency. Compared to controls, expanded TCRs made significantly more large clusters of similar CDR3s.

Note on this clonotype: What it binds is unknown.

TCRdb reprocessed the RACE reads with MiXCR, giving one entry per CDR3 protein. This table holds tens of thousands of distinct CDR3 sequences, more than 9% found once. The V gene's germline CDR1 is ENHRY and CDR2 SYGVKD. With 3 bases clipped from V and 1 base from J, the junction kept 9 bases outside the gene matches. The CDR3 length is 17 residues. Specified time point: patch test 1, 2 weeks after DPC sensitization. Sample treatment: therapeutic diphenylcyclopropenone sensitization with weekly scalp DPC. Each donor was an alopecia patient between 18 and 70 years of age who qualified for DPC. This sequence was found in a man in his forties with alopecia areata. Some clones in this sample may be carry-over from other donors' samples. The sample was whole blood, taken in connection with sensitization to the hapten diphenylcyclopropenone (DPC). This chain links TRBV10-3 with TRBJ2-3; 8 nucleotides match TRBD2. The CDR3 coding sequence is TGTGCCATCAGTGAAGGGGCTAGCGGGCAGCGCACAGATACGCAGTATTTT. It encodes CAISEGASGQRTDTQYF.